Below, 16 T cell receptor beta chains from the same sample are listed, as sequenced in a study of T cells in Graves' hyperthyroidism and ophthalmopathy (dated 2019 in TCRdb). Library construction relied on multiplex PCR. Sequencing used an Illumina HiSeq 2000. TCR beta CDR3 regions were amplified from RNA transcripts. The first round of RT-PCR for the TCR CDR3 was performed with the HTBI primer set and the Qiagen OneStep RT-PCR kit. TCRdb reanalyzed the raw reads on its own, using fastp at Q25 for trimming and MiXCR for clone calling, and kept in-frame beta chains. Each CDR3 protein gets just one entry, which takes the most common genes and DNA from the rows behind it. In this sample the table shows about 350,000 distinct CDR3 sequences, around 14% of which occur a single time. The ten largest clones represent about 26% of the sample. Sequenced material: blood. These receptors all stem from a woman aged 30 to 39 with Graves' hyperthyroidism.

The CDR3 sequence: CSARDRVSHLDYTF. The CDR3, as DNA: TGCAGTGCCCGGGACAGGGTTTCCCATTTGGACTACACCTTC. This chain uses TRBV20-1 with TRBJ1-2; 9 nucleotides align to TRBD1. There are 14 residues in the CDR3. Per germline, CDR1 DFQATT and CDR2 SNEGSKA (reference sequence). The trim removed 6 bases at V and 10 bases at J, leaving 15 bases unmatched.

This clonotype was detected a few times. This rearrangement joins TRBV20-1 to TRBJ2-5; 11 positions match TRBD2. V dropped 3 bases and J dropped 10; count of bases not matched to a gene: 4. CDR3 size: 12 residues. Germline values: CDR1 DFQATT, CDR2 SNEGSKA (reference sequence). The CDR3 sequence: CSARGTSGSQYF. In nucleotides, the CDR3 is TGCAGTGCTAGGGGAACTAGCGGGAGCCAGTACTTC.

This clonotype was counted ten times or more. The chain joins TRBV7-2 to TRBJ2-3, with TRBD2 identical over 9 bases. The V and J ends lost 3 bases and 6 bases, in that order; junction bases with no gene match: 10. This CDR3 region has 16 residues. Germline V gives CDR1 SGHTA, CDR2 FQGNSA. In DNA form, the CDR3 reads TGTGCCAGCAGCTTGGGTAGCGGGAGAACACAGGATACGCAGTATTTT. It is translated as CASSLGSGRTQDTQYF.

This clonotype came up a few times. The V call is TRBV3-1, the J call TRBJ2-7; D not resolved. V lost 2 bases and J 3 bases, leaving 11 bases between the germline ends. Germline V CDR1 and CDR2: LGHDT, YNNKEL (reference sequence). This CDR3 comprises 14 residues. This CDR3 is CASSQTLLGYEQYF. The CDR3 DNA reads TGTGCCAGCAGCCAAACTTTACTGGGCTACGAGCAGTACTTC.

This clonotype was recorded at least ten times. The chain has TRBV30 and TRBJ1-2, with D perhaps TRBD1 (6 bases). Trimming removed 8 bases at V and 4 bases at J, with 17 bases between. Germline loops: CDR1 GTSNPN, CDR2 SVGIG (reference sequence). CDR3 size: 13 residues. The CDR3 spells CAQRGPGAYGYTF. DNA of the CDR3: TGTGCCCAGAGAGGGCCAGGGGCCTATGGCTACACCTTC.

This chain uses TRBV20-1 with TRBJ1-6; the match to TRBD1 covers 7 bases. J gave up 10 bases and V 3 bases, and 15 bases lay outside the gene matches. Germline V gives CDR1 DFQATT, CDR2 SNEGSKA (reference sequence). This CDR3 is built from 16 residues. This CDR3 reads CSARRSGGRGKSPLHF. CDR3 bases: TGCAGTGCTAGGAGGAGTGGAGGCAGGGGGAAATCACCCCTCCACTTT.

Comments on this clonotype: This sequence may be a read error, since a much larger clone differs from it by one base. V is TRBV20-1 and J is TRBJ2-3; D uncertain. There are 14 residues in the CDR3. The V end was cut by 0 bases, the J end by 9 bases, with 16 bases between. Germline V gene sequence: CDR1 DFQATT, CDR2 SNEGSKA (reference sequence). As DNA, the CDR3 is TGCAGTGCTAGAGATGGTTCTAGTATTGAGACGCAGTATTTT. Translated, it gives CSARDGSSIETQYF.

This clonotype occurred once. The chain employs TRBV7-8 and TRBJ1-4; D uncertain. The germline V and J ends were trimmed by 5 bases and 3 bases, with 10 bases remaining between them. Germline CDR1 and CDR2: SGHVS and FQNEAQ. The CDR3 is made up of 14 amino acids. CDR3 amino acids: CASSPLKSNEKLFF. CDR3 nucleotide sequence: TGTGCCAGCAGCCCTTTGAAGTCTAATGAAAAACTGTTTTTT.

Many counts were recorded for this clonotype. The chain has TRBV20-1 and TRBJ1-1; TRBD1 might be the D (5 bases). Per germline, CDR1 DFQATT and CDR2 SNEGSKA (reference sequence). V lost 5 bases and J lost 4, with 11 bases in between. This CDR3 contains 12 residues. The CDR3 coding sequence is TGCAGTGCTGAGACGGGGGTCACTGAAGCTTTCTTT. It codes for CSAETGVTEAFF.

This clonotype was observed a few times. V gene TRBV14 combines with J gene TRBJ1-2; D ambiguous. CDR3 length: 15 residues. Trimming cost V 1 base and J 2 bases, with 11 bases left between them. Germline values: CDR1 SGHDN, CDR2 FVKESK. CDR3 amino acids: CASSQAPADNYGYTF. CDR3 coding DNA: TGTGCCAGCAGCCAAGCTCCGGCAGACAACTATGGCTACACCTTC.

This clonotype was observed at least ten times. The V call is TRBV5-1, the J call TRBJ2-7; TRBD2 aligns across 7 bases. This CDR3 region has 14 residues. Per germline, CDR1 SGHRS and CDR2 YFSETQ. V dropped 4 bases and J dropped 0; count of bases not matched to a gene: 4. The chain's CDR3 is CASSIGTNSYEQYF. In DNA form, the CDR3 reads TGCGCCAGCAGCATCGGGACTAACTCCTACGAGCAGTACTTC. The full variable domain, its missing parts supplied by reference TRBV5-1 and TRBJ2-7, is KAGVTQTPRYLIKTRGQQVTLSCSPISGHRSVSWYQQTPGQGLQFLFEYFSETQRNKGNFPGRFSGRQFSNSRSEMNVSTLELGDSALYLCASSIGTNSYEQYFGPGTRLTVT.

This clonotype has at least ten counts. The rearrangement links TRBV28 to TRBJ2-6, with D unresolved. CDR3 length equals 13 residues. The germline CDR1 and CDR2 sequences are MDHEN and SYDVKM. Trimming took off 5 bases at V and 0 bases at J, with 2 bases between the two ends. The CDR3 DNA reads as TGTGCCAGCAGTAACTCTGGGGCCAACGTCCTGACTTTC. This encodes CASSNSGANVLTF.

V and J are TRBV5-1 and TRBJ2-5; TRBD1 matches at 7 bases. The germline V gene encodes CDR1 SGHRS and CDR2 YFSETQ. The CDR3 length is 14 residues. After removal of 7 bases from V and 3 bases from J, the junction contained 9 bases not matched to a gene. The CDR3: CASSEGAEKETQYF. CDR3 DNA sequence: TGCGCCAGCTCCGAGGGGGCAGAGAAAGAGACCCAGTACTTC.

CDR3 sequence: CSASWGNSYNEQFF. The CDR3, as DNA: TGCAGTGCTAGTTGGGGAAATTCCTACAATGAGCAGTTCTTC. The chain employs TRBV20-1 and TRBJ2-1; D not resolved. Trimming took off 3 bases at V and 1 base at J, with 10 bases between the two ends. The CDR3 extends over 14 amino acids. Germline-derived CDR1 and CDR2 are DFQATT and SNEGSKA (reference sequence).

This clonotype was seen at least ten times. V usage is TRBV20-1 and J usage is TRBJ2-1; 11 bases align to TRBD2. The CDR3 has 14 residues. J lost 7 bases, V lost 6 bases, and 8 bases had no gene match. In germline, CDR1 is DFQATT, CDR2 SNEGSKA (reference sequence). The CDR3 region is CSAVAGGVLNEQFF. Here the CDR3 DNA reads TGCAGTGCCGTAGCGGGAGGGGTGTTGAATGAGCAGTTCTTC.

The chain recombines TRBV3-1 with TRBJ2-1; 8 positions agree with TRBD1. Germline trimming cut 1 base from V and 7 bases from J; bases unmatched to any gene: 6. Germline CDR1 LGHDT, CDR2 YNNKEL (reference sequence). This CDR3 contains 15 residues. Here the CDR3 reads CASSQAGTGANEQFF. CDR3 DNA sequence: TGTGCCAGCAGCCAAGCCGGGACAGGTGCAAATGAGCAGTTCTTC.